A single sample gave rise to the 12 T cell receptor beta chains below, sequenced in a study of T cells after yellow fever vaccination. TCRdb ran MiXCR on the 5' RACE reads and lists one entry per CDR3 protein. Counted here are approximately 61,000 distinct CDR3 sequences, roughly 7.4% occurring once; the ten biggest clones make up about 40%. The source material was CD8+ T cells sorted from PBMCs, sampled on the day of the first yellow fever vaccination. These receptors came from a man younger than 35 who received the YFV17D yellow fever vaccine.

In its sample, this clonotype was seen many times. This CDR3 reads CASRGYGELFF. CDR3 DNA sequence: TGTGCCAGCAGGGGGTACGGGGAGCTGTTTTTT. The chain joins TRBV6-5 to TRBJ2-2; no clear D. Germline assignment: CDR1 MNHEY and CDR2 SVGAGI. Trimming removed 6 bases at V and 7 bases at J, with 6 bases between. This CDR3 has 11 residues.

This clonotype has ten or more counts. The chain links TRBV6-9 to TRBJ1-5; 9 bases align to TRBD1. The junction had 3 bases not matched to a gene; V was cut back by 0 bases and J by 3 bases. This CDR3 is 16 amino acids long. CDR1 is MNHGY and CDR2 is SVAAGI in the germline V gene. CDR3: CASSYSGTGNNQPQHF. As DNA, the CDR3 is TGTGCCAGCAGTTATTCCGGGACAGGGAACAATCAGCCCCAGCATTTT.

The table lists this clonotype with a few counts. The V gene is TRBV29-1, the J gene TRBJ1-2; D is uncertain. The V end was cut by 5 bases, the J end by 7 bases, with 11 bases between. CDR1 and CDR2 (germline): SQVTM, ANQGSEA. The CDR3 runs to 11 residues. The CDR3 DNA is TGCAGCGTTTGGAGATCGGGTGGCTACACCTTC. Amino acid sequence: CSVWRSGGYTF.

The rearrangement uses TRBV6-5 and TRBJ2-2; 7 bases are shared with TRBD1. Unmatched junction bases numbered 6, after V lost 4 bases and J lost 4 bases. This CDR3 has 15 residues. The V gene's germline CDR1 is MNHEY and CDR2 SVGAGI. CDR3 sequence (DNA): TGTGCCAGCAGTTGGACAGGTGGCGGCACCGGGGAGCTGTTTTTT. This translates into CASSWTGGGTGELFF.

This clonotype has just a few counts. CDR3 amino acids: CASSIVGGHSNQPQHF. The CDR3 nucleotides read TGTGCCAGTAGTATAGTTGGGGGGCATAGCAATCAGCCCCAGCATTTT. The genes are TRBV19 and TRBJ1-5; D may be TRBD1 (6 bases). This CDR3 has 16 amino acids. V lost 1 base to trimming and J lost 0 bases, with 10 bases between them. Germline V gene sequence: CDR1 LNHDA, CDR2 SQIVND (reference sequence).

This clonotype was detected many times. CDR3 DNA: TGTGCCAGCAGTCTGGCCTGGGATGAGCAGTTCTTC. As protein: CASSLAWDEQFF. The rearrangement joins TRBV28 to TRBJ2-1; D call uncertain. The CDR3 covers 12 residues. The V and J ends lost 5 bases and 8 bases respectively, with 10 bases between them. CDR1 and CDR2 (germline): MDHEN, SYDVKM.

The V call is TRBV3-1, the J call TRBJ2-1, with 8 nucleotides matching TRBD2. Germline trimming cut 1 base from V and 8 bases from J; bases unmatched to any gene: 10. The CDR3 is 16 amino acids. The germline V gene encodes CDR1 LGHDT and CDR2 YNNKEL (reference sequence). The CDR3 nucleotides read TGTGCCAGCAGCCAAGCTGGCGGGGGGTCCGTCGATGAGCAGTTCTTC. It translates to CASSQAGGGSVDEQFF.

This clonotype occurred a few times. The rearrangement links TRBV3-1 to TRBJ2-3; 7 bases agree with TRBD2. The CDR3 extends over 17 amino acids. V trimming: 0 bases; J trimming: 0 bases; junction bases outside the gene matches: 6. CDR1 is LGHDT, CDR2 YNNKEL, per germline (reference sequence). The CDR3 DNA reads as TGTGCCAGCAGCCAAGATCTCGGGGGGATTAGCACAGATACGCAGTATTTT. Translated, it gives CASSQDLGGISTDTQYF.

This clonotype was detected many times. The J gene is TRBJ1-2, the V gene TRBV20-1; D is uncertain. V was shortened by 7 bases and J by 8 bases, with 5 bases between the two germline ends. The CDR3 runs to 8 residues. Germline lookup yields CDR1 DFQATT and CDR2 SNEGSKA (reference sequence). The CDR3 spells CSVGGYTF. The CDR3 bases are TGCAGTGTTGGAGGCTACACCTTC.

This clonotype was counted only a few times. The chain couples TRBV7-9 to TRBJ2-4; D not resolved. This CDR3 has 16 residues. The germline V and J ends were trimmed by 3 bases and 0 bases, with 12 bases remaining between them. CDR1 and CDR2 from the germline V gene are SEHNR and FQNEAQ (reference sequence). Here the CDR3 DNA reads TGTGCCAGCAGCTTTATTTCCGGCTCAGCCAAAAACATTCAGTACTTC. It translates to CASSFISGSAKNIQYF.

The V gene is TRBV6-5, the J gene TRBJ2-6; no clear D gene. Germline V lookup: CDR1 MNHEY, CDR2 SVGAGI. V was clipped by 3 bases and J by 2 bases, with 5 bases between them. The CDR3 runs to 14 residues. The chain's CDR3 is CASSYEAGANVLTF. The CDR3 nucleotides are TGTGCCAGCAGTTATGAGGCTGGGGCCAACGTCCTGACTTTC.

This clonotype showed up just once. The chain links TRBV7-9 to TRBJ2-7; D ambiguous. Germline lookup yields CDR1 SEHNR and CDR2 FQNEAQ (reference sequence). The CDR3 extends over 14 amino acids. The ends were cut back, 5 bases at V and 6 bases at J, with 17 bases in the middle. CDR3: CASSLTTTDSEQYF. CDR3 bases: TGTGCCAGCAGCCTTACTACTACTGATTCCGAGCAGTACTTC.